This T cell receptor beta chain was captured in a study of vaccination and CD4 T cells after COVID-19. Across the study: Ranging from 14 to 241, the interval between dose two and post-vaccine sampling had a median of approximately 70 days.

Time point meaning: late sampling 161 to 241 days after vaccination in a few convalescent patients. Treatment here: roughly 11-day PBMC culture with coronavirus spike peptide pools or control peptides (ViraFEST assay). As concerns this clonotype: The antigen is undetermined.

With the Oncomine TCR Beta short-read assay, DNA from cultured CD4+ T cells was sequenced. Each CDR3 protein is one row after TCRdb ran MiXCR on the PCR reads. The sample lists nearly 25,000 distinct CDR3 sequences, roughly 29% occurring once. CDR3 length equals 16 residues. Trimming left V 0 bases short and J 2 bases short, with 13 bases between. Germline loops: CDR1 DFQATT, CDR2 SNEGSKA (reference sequence). The sequence derives from a human donor who had recovered from COVID-19. This material consisted of CD4+ T cells from blood, cultured in vitro, taken about 7 months after SARS-CoV-2 vaccination. This sequence joins TRBV20-1 and TRBJ2-2, with D maybe TRBD2 (6 bases). The CDR3 nucleotides are TGCAGTGCTAGAGAAGCGGGCGGGGCAAACACCGGGGAGCTGTTTTTT. Amino acid sequence: CSAREAGGANTGELFF.